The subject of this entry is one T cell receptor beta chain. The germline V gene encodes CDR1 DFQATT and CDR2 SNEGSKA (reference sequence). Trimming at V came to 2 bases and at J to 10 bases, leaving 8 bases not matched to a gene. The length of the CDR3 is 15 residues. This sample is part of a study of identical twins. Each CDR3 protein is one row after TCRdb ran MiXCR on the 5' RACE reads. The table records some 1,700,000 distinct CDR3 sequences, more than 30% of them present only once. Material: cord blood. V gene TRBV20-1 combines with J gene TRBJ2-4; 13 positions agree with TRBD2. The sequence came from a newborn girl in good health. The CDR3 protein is CSARSPTSGRTIQYF. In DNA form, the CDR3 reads TGCAGTGCTAGATCCCCGACTAGCGGGAGGACTATTCAGTACTTC.